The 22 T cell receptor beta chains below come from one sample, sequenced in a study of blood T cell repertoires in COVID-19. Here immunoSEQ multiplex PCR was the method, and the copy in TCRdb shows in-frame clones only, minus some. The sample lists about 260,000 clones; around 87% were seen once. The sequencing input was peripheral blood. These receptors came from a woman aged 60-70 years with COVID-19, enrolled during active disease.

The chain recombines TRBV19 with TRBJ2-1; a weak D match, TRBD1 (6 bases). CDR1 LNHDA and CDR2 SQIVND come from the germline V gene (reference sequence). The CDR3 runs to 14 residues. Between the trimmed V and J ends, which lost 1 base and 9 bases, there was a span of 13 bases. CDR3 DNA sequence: TGTGCCAGTAGTATAGGAGGGACAACGGGTGAGCAGTTCTTC. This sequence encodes CASSIGGTTGEQFF.

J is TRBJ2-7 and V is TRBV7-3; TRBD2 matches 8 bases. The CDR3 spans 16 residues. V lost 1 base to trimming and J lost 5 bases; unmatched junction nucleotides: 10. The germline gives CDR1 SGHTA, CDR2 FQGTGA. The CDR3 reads CASSLRGSGTTDEQYF. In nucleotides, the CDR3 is TGTGCCAGCAGCTTAAGGGGTAGCGGGACTACCGACGAGCAGTACTTC.

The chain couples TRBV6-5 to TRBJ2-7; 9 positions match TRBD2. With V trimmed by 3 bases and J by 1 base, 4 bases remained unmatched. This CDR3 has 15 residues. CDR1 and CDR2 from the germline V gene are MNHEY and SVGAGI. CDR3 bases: TGTGCCAGCAGTTATTTAGCGGGAGCATCCTACGAGCAGTACTTC. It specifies CASSYLAGASYEQYF.

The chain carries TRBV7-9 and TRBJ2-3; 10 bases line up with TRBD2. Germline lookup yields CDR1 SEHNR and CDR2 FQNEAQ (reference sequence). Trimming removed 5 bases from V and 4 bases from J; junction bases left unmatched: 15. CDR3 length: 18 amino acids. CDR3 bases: TGTGCCAGCAGCCCCCAATCGCGGGCTAGCGGGAGATCAGATACGCAGTATTTT. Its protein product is CASSPQSRASGRSDTQYF.

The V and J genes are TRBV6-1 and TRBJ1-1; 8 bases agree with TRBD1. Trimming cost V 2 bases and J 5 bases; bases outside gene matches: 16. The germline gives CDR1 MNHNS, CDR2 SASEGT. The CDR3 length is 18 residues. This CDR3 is CASSETFSSTGAVTEAFF. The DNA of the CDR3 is TGTGCCAGCAGTGAAACGTTCTCATCGACAGGGGCGGTAACTGAAGCTTTCTTT.

This CDR3 is CASSHPTGSQYF. CDR3 in DNA: TGTGCCAGCAGCCATCCCACAGGTTCGCAGTACTTC. The V gene is TRBV7-9, the J gene TRBJ2-7; possibly TRBD1 for D (5 bases). This CDR3 region has 12 residues. V was cut by 5 bases and J by 9 bases, with 14 bases left in between. CDR1 SEHNR and CDR2 FQNEAQ come from the germline V gene (reference sequence).

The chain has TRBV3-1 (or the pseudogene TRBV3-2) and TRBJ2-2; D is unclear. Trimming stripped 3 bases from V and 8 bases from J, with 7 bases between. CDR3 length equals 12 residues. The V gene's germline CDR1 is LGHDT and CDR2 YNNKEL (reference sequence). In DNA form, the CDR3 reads TGTGCCAGCAGCCAGTCCAGTGGGGAGCTGTTTTTT. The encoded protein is CASSQSSGELFF.

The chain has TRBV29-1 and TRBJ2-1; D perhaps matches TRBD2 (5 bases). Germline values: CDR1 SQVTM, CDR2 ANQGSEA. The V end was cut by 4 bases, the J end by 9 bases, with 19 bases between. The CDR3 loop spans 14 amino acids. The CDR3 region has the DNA TGCAGCGTTGCGGGGATTACCCTTTTTAGTGAGCAGTTCTTC. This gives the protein CSVAGITLFSEQFF.

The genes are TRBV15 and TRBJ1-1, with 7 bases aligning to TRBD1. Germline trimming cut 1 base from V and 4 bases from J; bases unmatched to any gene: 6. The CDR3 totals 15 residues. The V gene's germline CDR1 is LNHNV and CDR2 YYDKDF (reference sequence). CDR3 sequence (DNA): TGTGCCACCAGCAGAGGCGACAGGGTCCGCACTGAAGCTTTCTTT. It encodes CATSRGDRVRTEAFF.

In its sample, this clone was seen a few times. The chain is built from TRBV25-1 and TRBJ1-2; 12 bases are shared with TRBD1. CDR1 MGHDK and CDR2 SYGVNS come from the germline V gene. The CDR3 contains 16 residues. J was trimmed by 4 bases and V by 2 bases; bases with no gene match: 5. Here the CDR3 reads CASSETGTGGTYGYTF. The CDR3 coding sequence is TGTGCCAGCAGTGAAACCGGGACAGGGGGCACCTATGGCTACACCTTC.

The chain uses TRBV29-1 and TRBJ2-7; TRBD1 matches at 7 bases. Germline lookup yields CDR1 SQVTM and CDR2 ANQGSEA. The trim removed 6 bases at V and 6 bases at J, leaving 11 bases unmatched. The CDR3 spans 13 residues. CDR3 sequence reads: CSVADRVGGEQYF. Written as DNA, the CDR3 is TGCAGCGTCGCCGACAGGGTAGGAGGCGAGCAGTACTTC.

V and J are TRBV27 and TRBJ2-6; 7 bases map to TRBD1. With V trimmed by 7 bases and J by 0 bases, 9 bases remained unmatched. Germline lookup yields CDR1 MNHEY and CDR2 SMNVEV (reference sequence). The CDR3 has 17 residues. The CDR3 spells CASKSRTGTSGANVLTF. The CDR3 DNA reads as TGTGCCAGCAAATCTAGGACAGGTACCTCTGGGGCCAACGTCCTGACTTTC.

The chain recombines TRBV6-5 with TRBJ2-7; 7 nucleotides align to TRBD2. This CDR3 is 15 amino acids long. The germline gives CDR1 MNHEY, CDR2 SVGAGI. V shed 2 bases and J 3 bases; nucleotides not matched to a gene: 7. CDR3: CASSYVGTNNYEQYF. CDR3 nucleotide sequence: TGTGCCAGCAGTTACGTGGGGACTAACAACTACGAGCAGTACTTC.

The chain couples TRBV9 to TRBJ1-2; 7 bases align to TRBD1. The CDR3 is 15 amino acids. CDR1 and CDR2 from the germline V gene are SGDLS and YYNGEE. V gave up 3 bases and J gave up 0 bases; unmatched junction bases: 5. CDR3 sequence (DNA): TGTGCCAGCAGCGCCACGGGACAGACTAACTATGGCTACACCTTC. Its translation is CASSATGQTNYGYTF.

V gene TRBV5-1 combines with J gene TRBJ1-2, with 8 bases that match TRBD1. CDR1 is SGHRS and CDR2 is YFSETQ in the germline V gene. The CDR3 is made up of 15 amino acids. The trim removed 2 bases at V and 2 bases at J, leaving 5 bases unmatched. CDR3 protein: CASSFGTGVNYGYTF. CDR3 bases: TGCGCCAGCAGCTTTGGGACAGGAGTAAACTATGGCTACACCTTC.

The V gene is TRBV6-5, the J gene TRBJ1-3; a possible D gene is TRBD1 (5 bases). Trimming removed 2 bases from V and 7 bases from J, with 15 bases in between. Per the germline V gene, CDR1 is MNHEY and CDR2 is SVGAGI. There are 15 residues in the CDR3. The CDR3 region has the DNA TGTGCCAGCAGTTACGGGAACCAGGGTGGGAACACCATATATTTT. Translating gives CASSYGNQGGNTIYF.

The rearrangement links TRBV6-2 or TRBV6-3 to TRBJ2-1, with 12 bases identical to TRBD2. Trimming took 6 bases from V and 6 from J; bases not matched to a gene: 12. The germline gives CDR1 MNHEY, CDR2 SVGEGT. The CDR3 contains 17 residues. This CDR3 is CASSPGLAGRLGNEQFF. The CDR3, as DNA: TGTGCCAGCAGCCCAGGACTAGCGGGAAGGTTAGGCAATGAGCAGTTCTTC.

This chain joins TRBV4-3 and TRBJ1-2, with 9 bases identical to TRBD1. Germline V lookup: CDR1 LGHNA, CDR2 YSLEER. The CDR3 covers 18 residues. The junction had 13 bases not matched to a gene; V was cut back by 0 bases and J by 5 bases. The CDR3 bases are TGCGCCAGCAGCCAAGATTGGGGGCGACAGGGGGAAGGATATGGCTACACCTTC. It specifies CASSQDWGRQGEGYGYTF.

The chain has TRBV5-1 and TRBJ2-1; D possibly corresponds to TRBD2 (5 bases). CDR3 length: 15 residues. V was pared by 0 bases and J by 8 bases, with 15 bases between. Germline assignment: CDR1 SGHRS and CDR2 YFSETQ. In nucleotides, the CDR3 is TGCGCCAGCAGCTTGGCCGGGGTAGGCATCCATGAGCAGTTCTTC. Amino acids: CASSLAGVGIHEQFF.

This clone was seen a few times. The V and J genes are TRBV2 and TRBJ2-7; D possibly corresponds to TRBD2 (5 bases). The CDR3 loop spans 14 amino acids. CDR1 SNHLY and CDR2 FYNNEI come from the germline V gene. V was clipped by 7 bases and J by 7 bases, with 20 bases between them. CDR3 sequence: CASKFLDITGEQYF. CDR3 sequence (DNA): TGTGCCAGCAAGTTCCTAGACATCACGGGAGAGCAGTACTTC.

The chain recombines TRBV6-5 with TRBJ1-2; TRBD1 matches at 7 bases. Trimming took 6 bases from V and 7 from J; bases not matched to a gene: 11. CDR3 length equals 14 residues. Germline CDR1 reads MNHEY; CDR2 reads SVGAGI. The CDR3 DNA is TGTGCCAGCAGCTTCACAGGGGAAACGTCTGGCTACACCTTC. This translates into CASSFTGETSGYTF.

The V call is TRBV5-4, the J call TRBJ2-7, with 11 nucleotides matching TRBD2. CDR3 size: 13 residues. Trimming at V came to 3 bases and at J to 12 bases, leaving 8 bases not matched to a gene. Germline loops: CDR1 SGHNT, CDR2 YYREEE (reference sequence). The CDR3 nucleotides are TGTGCCAGCAGCTCGGACCCTAGCGGGAGGCCGTACTTC. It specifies CASSSDPSGRPYF.